A selection of T cell receptor beta chains follows, all from one sample in a study of vaccination effects on CD4 cells after COVID-19. These TCRs' antigens remain unknown. Assay used: immunoSEQ multiplex PCR; TCRdb lists only in-frame clones, some missing. Of around 63,000 clones in the sample, 60% to 80% are singletons; the top ten hold 3.5% to 4.5%. This sample comprised CD4+ T cells from PBMCs cultured with HCoV-OC43 spike peptides, obtained before COVID-19 vaccination. The receptors here all came from a human donor who received a COVID-19 vaccine. The conserved cysteine and the conserved F or W are not part of the CDR3 here. Size tells how often a clone was seen (once, few, many) or the class of an expanded clone, and some rows leave it out.

clone_size: once; v_call: TRBV30; j_call: TRBJ1-2; cdr3_length: 11; cdr3_aa: AWSRGLNYGYT
clone_size: .; v_call: TRBV9; j_call: TRBJ1-5; cdr3_length: 12; cdr3_aa: ASSPWGYGQPQH
clone_size: .; v_call: TRBV6-5; j_call: TRBJ1-2; cdr3_length: 10; cdr3_aa: ASTNGGYGYT
clone_size: .; v_call: TRBV5-8; j_call: TRBJ1-1; cdr3_length: 9; cdr3_aa: ASSLVRRAF
clone_size: .; v_call: TRBV7-2; j_call: TRBJ1-1; cdr3_length: 13; cdr3_aa: ASSFSGTENTEAF
clone_size: .; v_call: TRBV5-1; j_call: TRBJ2-3; cdr3_length: 15; cdr3_aa: ASSILPGQDSTDTQY
clone_size: .; v_call: TRBV19; j_call: TRBJ1-5; cdr3_length: 12; cdr3_aa: ASSGPLLNQPQH
clone_size: .; v_call: TRBV21-1; j_call: TRBJ1-1; cdr3_length: 13; cdr3_aa: ASSKGGDRATEAF
clone_size: once; v_call: TRBV24-1; j_call: TRBJ1-2; cdr3_length: 12; cdr3_aa: ATSDPGLQDGYT
clone_size: .; v_call: TRBV6-5; j_call: TRBJ1-6; cdr3_length: 13; cdr3_aa: ASSYSRVQDSPLH
clone_size: few; v_call: TRBV19; j_call: TRBJ1-4; cdr3_length: 14; cdr3_aa: ASSIPRGRRREKLF
clone_size: .; v_call: TRBV18; j_call: TRBJ1-6; cdr3_length: 12; cdr3_aa: ASSQDRNNSPLH
clone_size: .; v_call: TRBV5-1; j_call: TRBJ1-2; cdr3_length: 13; cdr3_aa: ASSVGTGMNYGYT
clone_size: .; v_call: TRBV6-4; j_call: TRBJ2-1; cdr3_length: 12; cdr3_aa: ASSVDRVSNEQF
clone_size: .; v_call: TRBV5-1; j_call: TRBJ1-6; cdr3_length: 13; cdr3_aa: ASSPGTGAYSPLH
clone_size: .; v_call: TRBV19; j_call: TRBJ2-5; cdr3_length: 12; cdr3_aa: ASSVQATTMAQY
clone_size: .; v_call: TRBV18; j_call: TRBJ2-1; cdr3_length: 13; cdr3_aa: ASSTRLAGLNEQF
clone_size: .; v_call: TRBV30; j_call: TRBJ2-6; cdr3_length: 14; cdr3_aa: AWTEAHRAGANVLT
clone_size: large; v_call: TRBV6-1; j_call: TRBJ1-5; cdr3_length: 13; cdr3_aa: ASSEAWGGQQPQH